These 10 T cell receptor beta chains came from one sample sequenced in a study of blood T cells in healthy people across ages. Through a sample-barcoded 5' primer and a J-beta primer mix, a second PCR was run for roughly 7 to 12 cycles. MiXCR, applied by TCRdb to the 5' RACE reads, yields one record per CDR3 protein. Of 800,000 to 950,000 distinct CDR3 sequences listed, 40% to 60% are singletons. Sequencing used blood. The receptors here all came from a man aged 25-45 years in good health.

CDR3 nucleotides: TGTGCCAGCAGTTACCCGACCCGACTCAGGGCCGGGGAGCTGTTTTTT. It is translated as CASSYPTRLRAGELFF. The chain joins TRBV6-2 or TRBV6-3 to TRBJ2-2; D may be TRBD1 (5 bases). Germline values: CDR1 MNHEY, CDR2 SVGEGT. The CDR3 runs to 16 residues. V gave up 2 bases and J gave up 6 bases, with 16 bases separating them.

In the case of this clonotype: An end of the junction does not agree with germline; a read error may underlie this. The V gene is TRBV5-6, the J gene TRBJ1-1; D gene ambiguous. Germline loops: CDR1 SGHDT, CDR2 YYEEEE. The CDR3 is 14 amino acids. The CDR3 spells CAGSLIGLNTEAFF. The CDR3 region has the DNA TGTGCCGGCAGCTTGATCGGGTTGAACACTGAAGCTTTCTTT.

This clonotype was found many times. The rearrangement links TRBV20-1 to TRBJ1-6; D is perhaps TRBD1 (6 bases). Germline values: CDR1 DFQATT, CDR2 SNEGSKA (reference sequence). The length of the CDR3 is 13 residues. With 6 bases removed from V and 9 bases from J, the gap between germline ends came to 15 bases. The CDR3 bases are TGCAGTGCCTCACAGGGAATCCGTTCACCCCTCCACTTT. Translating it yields CSASQGIRSPLHF.

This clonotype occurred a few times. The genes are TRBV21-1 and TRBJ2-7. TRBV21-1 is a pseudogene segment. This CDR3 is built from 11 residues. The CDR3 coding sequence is TGTGCCAGTAGCGGTTTGTTAGAGCAGTACTTC. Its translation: CASSGLLEQYF.

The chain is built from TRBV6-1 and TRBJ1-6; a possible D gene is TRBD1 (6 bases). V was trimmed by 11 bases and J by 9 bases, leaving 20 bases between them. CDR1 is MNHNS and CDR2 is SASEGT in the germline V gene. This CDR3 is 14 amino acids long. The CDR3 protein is CASTGRGNSSPLHF. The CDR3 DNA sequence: TGTGCCTCTACCGGCAGGGGAAACTCTTCACCCCTCCACTTT.

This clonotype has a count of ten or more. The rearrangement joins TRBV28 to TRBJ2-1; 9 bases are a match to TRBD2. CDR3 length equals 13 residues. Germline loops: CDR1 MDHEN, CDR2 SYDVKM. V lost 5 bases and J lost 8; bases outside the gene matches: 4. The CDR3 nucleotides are TGTGCCAGCAGTCCGGCGGGGGGGTATGAGCAGTTCTTC. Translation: CASSPAGGYEQFF. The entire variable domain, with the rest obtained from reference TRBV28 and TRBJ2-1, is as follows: DVKVTQSSRYLVKRTGEKVFLECVQDMDHENMFWYRQDPGLGLRLIYFSYDVKMKEKGDIPEGYSVSREKKERFSLILESASTNQTSMYLCASSPAGGYEQFFGPGTRLTVL.

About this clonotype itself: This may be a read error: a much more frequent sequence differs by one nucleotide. The CDR3 DNA sequence: TGTGCCAGCAGTGACGCGGGCGGAACGAACACTGAAGCTTTCTTT. Protein product: CASSDAGGTNTEAFF. The chain links TRBV6-4 to TRBJ1-1; no clear D gene. CDR1 is MRHNA, CDR2 SNTAGT, per germline. This CDR3 has 15 amino acids. V lost 2 bases and J lost 1, with 11 bases in between.

The CDR3 DNA is TGTGCCAGCAGCTTATCCGGATCAACTAATGAAAAACTGTTTTTT. Protein: CASSLSGSTNEKLFF. This chain links TRBV11-3 with TRBJ1-4; D not certain. V lost 2 bases and J lost 0, with 7 bases in between. Germline V gene lookup returns CDR1 SGHNT and CDR2 YENEEA. This CDR3 is built from 15 residues.

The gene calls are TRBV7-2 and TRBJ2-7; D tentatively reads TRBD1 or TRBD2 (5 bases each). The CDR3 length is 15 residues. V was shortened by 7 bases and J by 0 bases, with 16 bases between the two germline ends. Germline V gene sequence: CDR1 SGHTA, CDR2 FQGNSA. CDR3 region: CASTPVLGRSYEQYF. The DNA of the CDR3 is TGTGCCAGCACCCCCGTGTTGGGACGCTCCTACGAGCAGTACTTC.

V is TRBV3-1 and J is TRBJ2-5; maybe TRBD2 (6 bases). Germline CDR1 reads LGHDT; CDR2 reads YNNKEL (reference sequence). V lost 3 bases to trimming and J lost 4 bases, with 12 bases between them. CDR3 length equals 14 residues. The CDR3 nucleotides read TGTGCCAGCAGCCAGACTAGGAGTGGAGAGACCCAGTACTTC. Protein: CASSQTRSGETQYF.